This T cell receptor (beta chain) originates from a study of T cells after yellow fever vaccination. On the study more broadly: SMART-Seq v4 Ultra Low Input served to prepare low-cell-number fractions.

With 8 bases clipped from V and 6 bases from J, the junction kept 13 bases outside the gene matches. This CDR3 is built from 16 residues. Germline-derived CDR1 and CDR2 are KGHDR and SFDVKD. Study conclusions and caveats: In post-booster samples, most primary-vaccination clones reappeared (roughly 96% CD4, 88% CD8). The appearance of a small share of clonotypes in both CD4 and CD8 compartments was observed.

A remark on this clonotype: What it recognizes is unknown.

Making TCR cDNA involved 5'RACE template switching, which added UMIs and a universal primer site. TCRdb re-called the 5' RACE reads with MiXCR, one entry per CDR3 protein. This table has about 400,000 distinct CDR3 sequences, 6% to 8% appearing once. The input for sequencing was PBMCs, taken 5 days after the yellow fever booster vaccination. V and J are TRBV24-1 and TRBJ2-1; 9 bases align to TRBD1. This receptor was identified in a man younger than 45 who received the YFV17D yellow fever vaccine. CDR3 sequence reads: CATIVLRGQGPNEQFF. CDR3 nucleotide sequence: TGTGCCACCATAGTCCTGAGGGGACAGGGTCCCAATGAGCAGTTCTTC.